Here is one T cell receptor (beta chain) with its context. Its antigen is as yet unknown. Germline-derived CDR1 and CDR2 are MNHNY and SVGAGI (reference sequence). The V and J ends lost 5 bases and 2 bases respectively, with 13 bases between them. The CDR3 spans 14 residues. This entry belongs to a study of CD8 T cells in Susac syndrome. Across the study: More than 5 sequenced Susac syndrome patients had clinically active disease, while eight or nine were in remission.

It was with random hexamers that 0.5 to 1 ug RNA was reverse transcribed. TCRdb passed the immunoSEQ multiplex PCR reads through MiXCR, listing each CDR3 protein once. This sample has about 120,000 distinct CDR3 sequences; 96% occur once, and the top ten carry roughly 0.14%. The sequenced target, TCR beta, came from blood CD8+ and CD4+ T cells. Definite or probable Susac syndrome was diagnosed using recently defined diagnostic criteria. Study-wide findings and caveats: The authors acknowledged that the study's TCR sequencing and HLA analysis involved relatively few individuals.

V usage is TRBV6-6 and J usage is TRBJ2-7, with D maybe TRBD2 (5 bases). The origin of this receptor is a human donor with Susac syndrome. Sequenced sample: CD4+ T cells from PBMCs. CDR3 bases: TGTGCCAGCAGTACCCGGGGAGCCCCCTACGAGCAGTACTTC. As protein: CASSTRGAPYEQYF.